Sequencing of this TCR beta chain was carried out in a study of ipilimumab plus nivolumab after autologous stem cell transplantation. Study-wide context: Median doses per patient: roughly 5 ipilimumab, fewer than ten nivolumab. DLBCL patients had primary refractory or relapsed disease. Findings of the study overall: Per the authors, repertoire, Treg and microbiota data justify further study.

Checkpoint therapy with ipilimumab 1 mg/kg began 14 to 28 days after transplant. Sequencing was performed with immunoSEQ multiplex PCR; in TCRdb, only in-frame clones are kept and a portion is missing. The sample lists 15,000 to 20,000 clones, around 81% occurring once. V was shortened by 5 bases and J by 1 base, with 13 bases between the two germline ends. Germline V gene sequence: CDR1 SGHTA, CDR2 FQGTGA. The CDR3 runs to 15 residues. This clone came up a few times. Its antigen is still unknown. The chain carries TRBV7-3 and TRBJ2-3, with D possibly being TRBD2 (5 bases). The input for sequencing was PBMCs, taken in a trial of ipilimumab plus nivolumab as post-transplant consolidation. The sequence was obtained from a male donor with diffuse large B-cell lymphoma. CDR3 DNA: TGTGCCAGCAGCCTCCCTGGAGCGGGCACAGATACGCAGTATTTT. This translates into CASSLPGAGTDTQYF.